Sequencing of this T cell receptor beta chain was carried out in a study of cytomegalovirus exposure and HLA in healthy donors. General study points: As a later analysis revealed, most CMV-associated TCR beta chains appeared HLA-restricted.

The CDR3 contains 18 residues. J was trimmed by 0 bases and V by 1 base; bases with no gene match: 10. Germline values: CDR1 GTSNPN, CDR2 SVGIG (reference sequence). This clone was counted a few times. The antigen remains undetermined. PCR primers comprised 60 Vbeta and 13 Jbeta primers. Assay: immunoSEQ multiplex PCR; the TCRdb copy retains only in-frame clones and omits some. The table includes around 100,000 clones, over 60% detected once. The rearrangement links TRBV30 to TRBJ2-7, with 12 bases matching TRBD2. Specimen: PBMCs. The receptor was derived from a woman in her twenties or thirties in good health and CMV-seronegative. The CDR3 sequence is CAWSGGLAGRMHSYEQYF. The DNA for the CDR3 is TGTGCCTGGAGTGGGGGACTAGCGGGCCGAATGCACTCCTACGAGCAGTACTTC.